The clone carrying this T cell receptor beta chain was detected many times. Its antigen is as yet unknown. It was 8.5 to 10 ml of fresh peripheral blood that supplied the PBMCs. Authors of the study amplified TCR beta CDR3 regions from RNA transcripts. HTBI primers were used for first-round RT-PCR of the TCR CDR3. MiXCR was run by TCRdb on the multiplex PCR reads, yielding one entry per CDR3 protein. The sample consists of about 610,000 distinct CDR3 sequences, around 15% of them appearing once. The data stem from a study of T cells in Graves' hyperthyroidism and ophthalmopathy. Regarding the study as a whole: Ophthalmopathy got predicted by the model a median 6.5 months before its onset.

The germline V gene encodes CDR1 SGHNT and CDR2 YYREEE (reference sequence). Deletions cut 0 bases from V and 3 bases from J, with 15 bases between. This CDR3 has 16 amino acids. Material for sequencing was blood. The chain combines TRBV5-4 with TRBJ2-5, with a weak D call TRBD2 (6 bases). The receptor's source is a woman in her thirties or forties with Graves' ophthalmopathy. The CDR3 DNA sequence: TGTGCCAGCAGCTTGGGTACCGTAAGGAGGGAAGAGACCCAGTACTTC. Translating it yields CASSLGTVRREETQYF.